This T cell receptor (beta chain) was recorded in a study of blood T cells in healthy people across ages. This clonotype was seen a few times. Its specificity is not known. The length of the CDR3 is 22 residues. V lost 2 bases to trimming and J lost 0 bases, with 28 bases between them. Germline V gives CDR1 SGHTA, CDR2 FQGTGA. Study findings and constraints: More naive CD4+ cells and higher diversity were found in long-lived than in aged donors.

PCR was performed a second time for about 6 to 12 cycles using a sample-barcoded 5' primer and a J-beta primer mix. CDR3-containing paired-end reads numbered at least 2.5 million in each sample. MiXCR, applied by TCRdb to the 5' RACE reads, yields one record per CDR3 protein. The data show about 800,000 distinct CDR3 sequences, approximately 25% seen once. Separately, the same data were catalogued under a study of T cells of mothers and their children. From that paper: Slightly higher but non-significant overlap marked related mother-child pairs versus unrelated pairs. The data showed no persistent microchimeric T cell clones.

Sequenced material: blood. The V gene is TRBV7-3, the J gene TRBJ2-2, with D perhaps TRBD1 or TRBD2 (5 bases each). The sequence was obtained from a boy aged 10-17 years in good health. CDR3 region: CASSLALEGLIPEPSNTGELFF. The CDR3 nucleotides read TGTGCCAGCAGCTTAGCCCTCGAGGGGCTAATCCCTGAACCCTCGAACACCGGGGAGCTGTTTTTT.